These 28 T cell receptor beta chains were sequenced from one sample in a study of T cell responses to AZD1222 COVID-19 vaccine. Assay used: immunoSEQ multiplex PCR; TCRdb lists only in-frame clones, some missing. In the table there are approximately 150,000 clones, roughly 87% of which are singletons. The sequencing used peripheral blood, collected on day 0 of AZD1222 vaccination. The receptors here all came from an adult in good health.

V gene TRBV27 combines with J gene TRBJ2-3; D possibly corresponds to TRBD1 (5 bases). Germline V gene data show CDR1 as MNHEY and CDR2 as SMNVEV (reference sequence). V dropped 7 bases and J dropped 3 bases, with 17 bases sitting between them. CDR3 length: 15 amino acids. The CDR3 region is CASTPQGLGTDTQYF. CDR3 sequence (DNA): TGTGCCAGCACCCCCCAGGGTCTGGGTACAGATACGCAGTATTTT.

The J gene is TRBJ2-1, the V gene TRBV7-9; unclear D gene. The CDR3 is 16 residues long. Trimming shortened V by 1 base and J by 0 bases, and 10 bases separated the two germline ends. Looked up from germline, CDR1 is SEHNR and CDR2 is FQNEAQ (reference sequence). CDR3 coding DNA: TGTGCCAGCAGCTTAGTAGGCGGACGCTCCTACAATGAGCAGTTCTTC. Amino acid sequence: CASSLVGGRSYNEQFF.

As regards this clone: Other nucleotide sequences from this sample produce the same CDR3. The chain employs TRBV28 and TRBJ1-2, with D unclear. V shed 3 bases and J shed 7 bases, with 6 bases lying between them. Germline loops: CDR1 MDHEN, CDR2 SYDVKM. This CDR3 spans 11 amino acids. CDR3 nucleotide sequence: TGTGCCAGCAGTTTGAGCGGTGGCTACACCTTC. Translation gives CASSLSGGYTF.

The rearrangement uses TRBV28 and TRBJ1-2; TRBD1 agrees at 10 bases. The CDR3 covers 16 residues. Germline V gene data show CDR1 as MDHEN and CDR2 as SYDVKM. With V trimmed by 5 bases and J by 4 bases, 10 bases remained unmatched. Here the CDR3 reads CASSQAGTGAGYGYTF. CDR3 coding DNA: TGTGCCAGCAGTCAAGCCGGGACAGGGGCCGGCTATGGCTACACCTTC.

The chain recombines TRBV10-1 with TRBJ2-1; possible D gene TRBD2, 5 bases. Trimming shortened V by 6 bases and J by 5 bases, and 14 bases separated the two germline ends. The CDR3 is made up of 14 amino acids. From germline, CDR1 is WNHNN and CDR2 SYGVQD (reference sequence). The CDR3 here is CASSRGASNNEQFF. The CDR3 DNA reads TGCGCCAGCAGCCGGGGAGCCTCGAACAATGAGCAGTTCTTC.

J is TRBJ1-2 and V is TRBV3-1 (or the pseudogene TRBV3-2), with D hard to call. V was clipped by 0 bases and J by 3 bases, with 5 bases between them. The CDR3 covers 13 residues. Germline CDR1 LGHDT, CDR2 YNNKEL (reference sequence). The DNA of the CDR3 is TGTGCCAGCAGCCAAGAAGAGGACTATGGCTACACCTTC. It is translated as CASSQEEDYGYTF.

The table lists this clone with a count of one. CDR3 DNA sequence: TGCGCCAGCAGCCCGAACCCCTGGGGACAGATCAATCAGCCCCAGCATTTT. Amino acid sequence: CASSPNPWGQINQPQHF. The chain joins TRBV5-1 to TRBJ1-5; TRBD1 aligns across 7 bases. Germline V gene data show CDR1 as SGHRS and CDR2 as YFSETQ. This CDR3 is 17 amino acids long. J lost 3 bases, V lost 4 bases, and 13 bases had no gene match.

The CDR3 DNA reads as TGTGCCAGCAGCCCTAACGTGGGGGCCGGAAACTATGGCTACACCTTC. Translated: CASSPNVGAGNYGYTF. The rearrangement uses TRBV7-9 and TRBJ1-2, with a possible D match to TRBD1 (6 bases). Germline CDR1 SEHNR, CDR2 FQNEAQ (reference sequence). With 5 bases removed from V and 2 bases from J, the gap between germline ends came to 18 bases. The CDR3 extends over 16 amino acids.

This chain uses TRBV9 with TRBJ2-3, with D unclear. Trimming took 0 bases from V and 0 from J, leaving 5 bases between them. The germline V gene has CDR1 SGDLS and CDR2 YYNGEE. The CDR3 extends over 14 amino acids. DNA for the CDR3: TGTGCCAGCAGCGTAGGACCCAGCACAGATACGCAGTATTTT. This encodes CASSVGPSTDTQYF. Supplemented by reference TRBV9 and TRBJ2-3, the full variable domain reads DSGVTQTPKHLITATGQRVTLRCSPRSGDLSVYWYQQSLDQGLQFLIQYYNGEERAKGNILERFSAQQFPDLHSELNLSSLELGDSALYFCASSVGPSTDTQYFGPGTRLTVL.

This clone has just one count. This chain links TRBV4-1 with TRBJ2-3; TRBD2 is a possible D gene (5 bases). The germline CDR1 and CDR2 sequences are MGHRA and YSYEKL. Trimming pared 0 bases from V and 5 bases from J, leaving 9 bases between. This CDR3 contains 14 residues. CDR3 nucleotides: TGCGCCAGCAGCCAAGATCCTAGCCTAGATACGCAGTATTTT. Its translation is CASSQDPSLDTQYF.

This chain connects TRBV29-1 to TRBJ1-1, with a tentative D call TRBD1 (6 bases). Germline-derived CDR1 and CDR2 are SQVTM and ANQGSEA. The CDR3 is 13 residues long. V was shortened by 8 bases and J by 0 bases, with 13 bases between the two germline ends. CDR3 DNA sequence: TGCAGCACCCACAGGGCCCTGAACACTGAAGCTTTCTTT. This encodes CSTHRALNTEAFF.

The DNA for the CDR3 is TGCGCCAGCAGCGTAGTTGGTAACAGGGGCATCAATTCACCCCTCCACTTT. Residues: CASSVVGNRGINSPLHF. This chain connects TRBV4-3 to TRBJ1-6; 7 positions agree with TRBD1. CDR3 length: 17 residues. With 5 bases clipped from V and 7 bases from J, the junction kept 14 bases outside the gene matches. Germline-derived CDR1 and CDR2 are LGHNA and YSLEER.

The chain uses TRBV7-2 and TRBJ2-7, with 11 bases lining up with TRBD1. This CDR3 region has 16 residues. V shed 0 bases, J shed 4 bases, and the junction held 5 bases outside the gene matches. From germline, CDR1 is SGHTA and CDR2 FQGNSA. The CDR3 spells CASSLARDRGRYEQYF. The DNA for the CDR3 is TGTGCCAGCAGCTTAGCGAGGGACAGGGGGAGATACGAGCAGTACTTC.

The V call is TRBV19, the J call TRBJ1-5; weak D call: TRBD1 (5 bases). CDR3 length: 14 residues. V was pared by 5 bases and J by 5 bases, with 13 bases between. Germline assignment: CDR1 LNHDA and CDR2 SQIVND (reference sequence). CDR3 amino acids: CASSGQGGHQPQHF. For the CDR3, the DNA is TGTGCCAGTAGTGGGCAGGGAGGCCATCAGCCCCAGCATTTT.

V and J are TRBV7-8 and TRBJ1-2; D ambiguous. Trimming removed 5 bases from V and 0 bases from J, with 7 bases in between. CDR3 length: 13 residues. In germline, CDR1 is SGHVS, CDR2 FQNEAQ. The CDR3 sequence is CASSPKANYGYTF. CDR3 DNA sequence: TGTGCCAGCAGCCCTAAGGCTAACTATGGCTACACCTTC.

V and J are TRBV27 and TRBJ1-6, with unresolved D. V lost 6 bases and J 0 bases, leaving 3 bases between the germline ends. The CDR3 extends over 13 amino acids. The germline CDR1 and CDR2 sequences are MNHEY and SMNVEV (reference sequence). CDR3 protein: CASRSSYNSPLHF. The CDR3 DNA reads TGTGCCAGCAGGAGCTCCTATAATTCACCCCTCCACTTT.

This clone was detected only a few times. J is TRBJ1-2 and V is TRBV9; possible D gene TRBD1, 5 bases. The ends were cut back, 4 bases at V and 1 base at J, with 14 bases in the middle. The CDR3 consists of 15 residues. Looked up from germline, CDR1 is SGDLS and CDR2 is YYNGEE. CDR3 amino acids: CASSQTTGFNYGYTF. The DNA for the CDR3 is TGTGCCAGCAGCCAAACAACAGGCTTTAACTATGGCTACACCTTC.

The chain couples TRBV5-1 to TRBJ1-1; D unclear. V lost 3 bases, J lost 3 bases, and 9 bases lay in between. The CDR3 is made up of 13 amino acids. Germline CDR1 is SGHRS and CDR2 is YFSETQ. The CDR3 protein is CASSWSPDTEAFF. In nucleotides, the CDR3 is TGCGCCAGCAGCTGGTCTCCCGACACTGAAGCTTTCTTT.

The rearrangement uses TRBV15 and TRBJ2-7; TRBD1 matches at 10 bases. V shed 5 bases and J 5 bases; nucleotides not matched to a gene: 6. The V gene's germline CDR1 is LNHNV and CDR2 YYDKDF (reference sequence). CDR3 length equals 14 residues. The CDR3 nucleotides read TGTGCCACCAGCGCGCGACAGGGGGCCGACGAGCAGTACTTC. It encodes CATSARQGADEQYF.

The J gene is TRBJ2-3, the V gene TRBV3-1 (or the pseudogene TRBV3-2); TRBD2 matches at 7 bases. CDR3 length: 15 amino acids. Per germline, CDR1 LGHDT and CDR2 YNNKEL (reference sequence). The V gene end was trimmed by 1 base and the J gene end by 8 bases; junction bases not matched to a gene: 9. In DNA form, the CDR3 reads TGTGCCAGCAGCCAAGCAAGCGGTGGGGGGGGTACGCAGTATTTT. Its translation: CASSQASGGGGTQYF.

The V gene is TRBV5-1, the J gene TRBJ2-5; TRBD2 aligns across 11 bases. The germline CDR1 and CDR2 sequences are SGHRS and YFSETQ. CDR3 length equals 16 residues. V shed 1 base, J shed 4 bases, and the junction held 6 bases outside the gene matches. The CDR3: CASSLLLAGVVETQYF. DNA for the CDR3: TGCGCCAGCAGCTTGCTACTAGCGGGAGTCGTAGAGACCCAGTACTTC.

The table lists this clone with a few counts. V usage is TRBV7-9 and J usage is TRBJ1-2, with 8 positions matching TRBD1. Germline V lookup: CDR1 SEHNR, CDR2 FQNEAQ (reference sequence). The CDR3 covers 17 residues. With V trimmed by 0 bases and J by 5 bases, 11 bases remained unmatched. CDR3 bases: TGTGCCAGCAGCTTAGCGGGGTCCAGGGGGCCTTTATATGGCTACACCTTC. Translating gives CASSLAGSRGPLYGYTF.

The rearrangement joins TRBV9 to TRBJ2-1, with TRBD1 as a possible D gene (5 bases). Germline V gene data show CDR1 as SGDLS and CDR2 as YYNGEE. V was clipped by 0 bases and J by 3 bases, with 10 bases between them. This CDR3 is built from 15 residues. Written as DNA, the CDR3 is TGTGCCAGCAGCGTAGTACAGGATAACTACAATGAGCAGTTCTTC. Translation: CASSVVQDNYNEQFF. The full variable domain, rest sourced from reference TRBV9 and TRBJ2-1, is DSGVTQTPKHLITATGQRVTLRCSPRSGDLSVYWYQQSLDQGLQFLIQYYNGEERAKGNILERFSAQQFPDLHSELNLSSLELGDSALYFCASSVVQDNYNEQFFGPGTRLTVL.

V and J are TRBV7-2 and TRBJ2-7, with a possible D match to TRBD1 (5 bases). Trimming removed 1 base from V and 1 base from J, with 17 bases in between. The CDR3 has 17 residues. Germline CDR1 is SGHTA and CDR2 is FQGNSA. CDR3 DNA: TGTGCCAGCAGCTTAGTAGGGTGGACAATCGGGTCCTACGAGCAGTACTTC. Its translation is CASSLVGWTIGSYEQYF.

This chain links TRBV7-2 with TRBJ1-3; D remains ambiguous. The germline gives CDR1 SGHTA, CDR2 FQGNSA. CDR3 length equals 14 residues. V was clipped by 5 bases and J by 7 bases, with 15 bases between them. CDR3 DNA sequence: TGTGCCAGCAGCCCCTTCGGCGCCCGGAACACCATATATTTT. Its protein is CASSPFGARNTIYF.

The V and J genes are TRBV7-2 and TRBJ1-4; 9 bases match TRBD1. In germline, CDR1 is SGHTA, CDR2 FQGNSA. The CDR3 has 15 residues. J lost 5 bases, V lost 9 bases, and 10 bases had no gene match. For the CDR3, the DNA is TGTGCCAGTGAAAAACCGGGACAGGGAAATGAAAAACTGTTTTTT. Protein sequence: CASEKPGQGNEKLFF.

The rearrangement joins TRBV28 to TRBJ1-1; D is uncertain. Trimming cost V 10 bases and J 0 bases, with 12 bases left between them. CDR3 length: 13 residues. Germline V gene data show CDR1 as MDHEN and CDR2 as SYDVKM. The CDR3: CATRVGMNTEAFF. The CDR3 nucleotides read TGTGCCACCCGCGTGGGAATGAACACTGAAGCTTTCTTT.

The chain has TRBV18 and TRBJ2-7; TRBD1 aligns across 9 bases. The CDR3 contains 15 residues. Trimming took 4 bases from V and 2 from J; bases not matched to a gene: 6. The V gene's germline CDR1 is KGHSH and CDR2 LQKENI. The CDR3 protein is CASSRTDRGTYEQYF. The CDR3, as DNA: TGTGCCAGCTCACGGACGGACAGGGGAACCTACGAGCAGTACTTC.